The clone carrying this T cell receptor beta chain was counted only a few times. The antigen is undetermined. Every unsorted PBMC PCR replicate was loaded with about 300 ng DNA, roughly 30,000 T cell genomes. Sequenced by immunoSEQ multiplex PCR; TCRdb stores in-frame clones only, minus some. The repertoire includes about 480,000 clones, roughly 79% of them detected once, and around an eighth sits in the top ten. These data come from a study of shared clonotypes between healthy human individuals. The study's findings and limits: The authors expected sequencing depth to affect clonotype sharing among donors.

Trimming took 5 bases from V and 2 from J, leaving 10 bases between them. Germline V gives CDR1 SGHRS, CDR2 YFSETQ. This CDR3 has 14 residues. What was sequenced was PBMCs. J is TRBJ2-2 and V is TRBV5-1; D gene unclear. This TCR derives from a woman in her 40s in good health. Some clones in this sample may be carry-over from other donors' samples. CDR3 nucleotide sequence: TGCGCCAGCAGTCGACTTGAAAACACCGGGGAGCTGTTTTTT. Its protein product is CASSRLENTGELFF.